Shown below are 11 T cell receptor beta chains from a single sample sequenced in a study of cytomegalovirus exposure and HLA in healthy donors. The table came from immunoSEQ multiplex PCR; TCRdb's copy has only in-frame clones and leaves some out. The repertoire holds approximately 150,000 clones, with 75% to 95% as singletons. Input material: PBMCs. These receptors were obtained from a woman between 18 and 30 years old in good health and CMV-seropositive.

This clone came up a few times. This sequence joins TRBV10-3 and TRBJ2-7; D is perhaps TRBD1 (5 bases). The V end was cut by 10 bases, the J end by 5 bases, with 21 bases between. The length of the CDR3 is 14 residues. Germline CDR1 ENHRY, CDR2 SYGVKD. CDR3 bases: TGTGCCACCATGGCTGGCCTAGGGGTTGACGAGCAGTACTTC. This codes for CATMAGLGVDEQYF.

CDR3: CASSYRGGSFTEAFF. Here the CDR3 DNA reads TGTGCCAGCAGTTACAGGGGAGGAAGTTTTACTGAAGCTTTCTTT. V gene TRBV6-5 combines with J gene TRBJ1-1, with TRBD1 as a possible D gene (5 bases). This CDR3 is 15 amino acids long. Germline V gene sequence: CDR1 MNHEY, CDR2 SVGAGI. V lost 2 bases, J lost 5 bases, and 15 bases lay in between.

The J gene is TRBJ2-1, the V gene TRBV11-2, with 8 bases matching TRBD2. The CDR3 totals 19 residues. Trimming took 1 base from V and 4 from J; bases not matched to a gene: 15. The germline CDR1 and CDR2 sequences are SGHAT and FQNNGV. The CDR3 protein is CASSLVFRVAGGIYNEQFF. DNA of the CDR3: TGTGCCAGCAGCTTAGTTTTTCGGGTGGCGGGGGGCATATACAATGAGCAGTTCTTC.

The chain has TRBV4-3 and TRBJ2-3; D is uncertain. From germline, CDR1 is LGHNA and CDR2 YSLEER. The CDR3 runs 13 residues. The V and J ends lost 1 base and 5 bases respectively, with 7 bases between them. CDR3 sequence reads: CASSQVSQDTQYF. The CDR3, as DNA: TGCGCCAGCAGCCAAGTGTCCCAAGATACGCAGTATTTT.

The rearrangement links TRBV5-8 to TRBJ2-5; D possibly corresponds to TRBD1 (6 bases). Trimming took off 1 base at V and 2 bases at J, with 15 bases between the two ends. In germline, CDR1 is SGHTS, CDR2 YDEGEE. The CDR3 extends over 16 amino acids. CDR3 sequence: CASSLFSGAEQETQYF. The CDR3 nucleotides are TGTGCCAGCAGCTTGTTTTCAGGGGCCGAACAAGAGACCCAGTACTTC.

The chain carries TRBV7-6 and TRBJ2-2; perhaps TRBD1 as D (6 bases). Trimming took off 4 bases at V and 5 bases at J, with 8 bases between the two ends. CDR3 length equals 13 residues. Germline loops: CDR1 SGHVS, CDR2 FNYEAQ. The CDR3 nucleotides are TGTGCCAGCAGCTCACAGGGTACCGGGGAGCTGTTTTTT. Encoded protein: CASSSQGTGELFF. Drawing the rest from reference TRBV7-6 and TRBJ2-2, the complete variable domain is GAGVSQSPRYKVTKRGQDVALRCDPISGHVSLYWYRQALGQGPEFLTYFNYEAQQDKSGLPNDRFSAERPEGSISTLTIQRTEQRDSAMYRCASSSQGTGELFFGEGSRLTVL.

The chain recombines TRBV18 with TRBJ2-2; 14 positions match TRBD2. There are 18 residues in the CDR3. With V trimmed by 4 bases and J by 2 bases, 6 bases remained unmatched. Germline V gene lookup returns CDR1 KGHSH and CDR2 LQKENI. CDR3 in amino acids: CASSLRTSGGHNTGELFF. In nucleotides, the CDR3 is TGTGCCAGCTCACTACGGACTAGCGGGGGGCACAACACCGGGGAGCTGTTTTTT. Using reference TRBV18 and TRBJ2-2 for the parts outside the CDR3, the full variable domain is NAGVMQNPRHLVRRRGQEARLRCSPMKGHSHVYWYRQLPEEGLKFMVYLQKENIIDESGMPKERFSAEFPKEGPSILRIQQVVRGDSAAYFCASSLRTSGGHNTGELFFGEGSRLTVL.

The V and J genes are TRBV5-1 and TRBJ1-3, with D unresolved. Trimming stripped 1 base from V and 0 bases from J, with 11 bases between. This CDR3 has 16 residues. Germline V gene sequence: CDR1 SGHRS, CDR2 YFSETQ. This chain's CDR3 is CASSLYTADSGNTIYF. As DNA, the CDR3 is TGCGCCAGCAGCTTGTATACAGCCGACTCTGGAAACACCATATATTTT. Drawing the rest from reference TRBV5-1 and TRBJ1-3, the complete variable domain is KAGVTQTPRYLIKTRGQQVTLSCSPISGHRSVSWYQQTPGQGLQFLFEYFSETQRNKGNFPGRFSGRQFSNSRSEMNVSTLELGDSALYLCASSLYTADSGNTIYFGEGSWLTVV.

This chain uses TRBV6-1 with TRBJ1-2; possible D gene TRBD1, 5 bases. Germline V gene data show CDR1 as MNHNS and CDR2 as SASEGT. Trimming removed 1 base from V and 7 bases from J, with 10 bases in between. The CDR3 is 13 residues long. Here the CDR3 DNA reads TGTGCCAGCAGTGAAGGGAGGGGTAGTGGCTACACCTTC. As protein: CASSEGRGSGYTF.

The V call is TRBV2, the J call TRBJ2-5, with 8 bases identical to TRBD1. Germline CDR1 reads SNHLY; CDR2 reads FYNNEI. Trimming removed 7 bases from V and 0 bases from J; junction bases left unmatched: 10. This CDR3 is built from 16 residues. CDR3 region: CASTPRQDRDQETQYF. The CDR3 nucleotides read TGTGCCAGCACTCCTAGACAGGACAGGGACCAAGAGACCCAGTACTTC.

The chain combines TRBV6-5 with TRBJ1-2, with 9 bases fitting TRBD1. This CDR3 has 14 amino acids. Germline CDR1 MNHEY, CDR2 SVGAGI. V was pared by 6 bases and J by 5 bases, with 7 bases of the junction left unmatched. In DNA, the CDR3 is TGTGCCAGCAGCCCCGACAGGGGGAGGTATGGCTACACCTTC. Its protein is CASSPDRGRYGYTF.